These 28 T cell receptor beta chains were sequenced from one sample in a study of T cells in Graves' hyperthyroidism and ophthalmopathy. RNA transcripts provided the source from which TCR beta CDR3 regions were amplified. The HTBI primer set served for first-round RT-PCR of the TCR CDR3. From the multiplex PCR reads, TCRdb called clonotypes with MiXCR, one entry per CDR3 protein. Of about 420,000 distinct CDR3 sequences in the sample, about 13% were seen once. The sequencing input was blood. The receptors stem from a woman aged 18-30 years with Graves' hyperthyroidism.

This clonotype was seen ten or more times. The chain is built from TRBV7-2 and TRBJ2-3, with 12 positions matching TRBD2. Germline-derived CDR1 and CDR2 are SGHTA and FQGNSA. The trim removed 2 bases at V and 2 bases at J, leaving 8 bases unmatched. The CDR3 is made up of 18 amino acids. CDR3 in amino acids: CASSLQSGTSGFTDTQYF. The CDR3 DNA sequence: TGTGCCAGCAGCTTACAATCCGGGACTAGCGGGTTCACAGATACGCAGTATTTT.

The chain employs TRBV7-3 and TRBJ2-2; possibly TRBD2 for D (6 bases). Germline assignment: CDR1 SGHTA and CDR2 FQGTGA. V was cut by 3 bases and J by 4 bases, with 12 bases left in between. The CDR3 runs 15 residues. This CDR3 reads CASSFEGAGTGELFF. CDR3 nucleotides: TGTGCCAGCAGCTTCGAGGGAGCGGGCACCGGGGAGCTGTTTTTT.

The table lists this clonotype with many counts. The V and J genes are TRBV12-3 or TRBV12-4 and TRBJ1-2; the D is unclear. CDR3 length equals 11 residues. V was pared by 5 bases and J by 8 bases, with 9 bases between. CDR3 bases: TGTGCCAGCAGTGAGGCGGGGGGCTACACCTTC. Its protein product is CASSEAGGYTF.

The chain links TRBV7-2 to TRBJ1-1; D not certain. The CDR3 contains 12 residues. In germline, CDR1 is SGHTA, CDR2 FQGNSA. V lost 5 bases and J 4 bases, leaving 8 bases between the germline ends. CDR3 region: CASSPESTEAFF. The CDR3, as DNA: TGTGCCAGCAGCCCAGAGTCCACTGAAGCTTTCTTT.

This clonotype was observed at least ten times. The genes are TRBV12-3 or TRBV12-4 and TRBJ2-7, with unresolved D. The CDR3 is 14 amino acids. Trimming cost V 3 bases and J 0 bases, with 9 bases left between them. The CDR3 spells CASSLGTDSYEQYF. The DNA for the CDR3 is TGTGCCAGCAGTTTGGGCACAGACTCCTACGAGCAGTACTTC.

The DNA of the CDR3 is TGTGCCTGGAGTCGTGGGCTAGGTTCACCCCTCCACTTT. This sequence encodes CAWSRGLGSPLHF. The chain employs TRBV30 and TRBJ1-6, with unresolved D. CDR1 and CDR2 (germline): GTSNPN, SVGIG (reference sequence). There are 13 residues in the CDR3. V was pared by 2 bases and J by 9 bases, with 11 bases between.

This clonotype was found many times. This rearrangement joins TRBV28 to TRBJ2-3; TRBD2 aligns across 7 bases. The J segment lost 4 bases and the V segment lost 6 bases, leaving 10 bases of the junction unmatched. Germline-derived CDR1 and CDR2 are MDHEN and SYDVKM. This CDR3 has 15 residues. The CDR3 spells CASRRGGRWSDTQYF. CDR3 coding DNA: TGTGCCAGCAGAAGGGGCGGGAGATGGTCAGATACGCAGTATTTT.

This chain joins TRBV9 and TRBJ2-2, with no clear D. Germline V gene lookup returns CDR1 SGDLS and CDR2 YYNGEE. This CDR3 has 15 amino acids. V was pared by 0 bases and J by 2 bases, with 8 bases between. The CDR3 loop is CASSVALVNTGELFF. In nucleotides, the CDR3 is TGTGCCAGCAGCGTAGCTCTAGTTAACACCGGGGAGCTGTTTTTT.

This clonotype showed up many times. The V call is TRBV28, the J call TRBJ2-1; D possibly corresponds to TRBD2 (6 bases). Trimming took off 8 bases at V and 2 bases at J, with 16 bases between the two ends. The CDR3 has 15 amino acids. Germline V lookup: CDR1 MDHEN, CDR2 SYDVKM. The CDR3 nucleotides are TGTGCCAGCCGAATCCGGGACTTGACCTACAATGAGCAGTTCTTC. Translating it yields CASRIRDLTYNEQFF.

In its sample, this clonotype was seen many times. The chain uses TRBV6-1 and TRBJ2-3; D gene uncertain. V lost 7 bases and J 2 bases, leaving 13 bases between the germline ends. CDR3 length: 14 residues. Germline loops: CDR1 MNHNS, CDR2 SASEGT. The CDR3 DNA sequence: TGTGCCAGCACCCCCCCGGCGGCCACAGATACGCAGTATTTT. The encoded protein is CASTPPAATDTQYF.

There are a few counts of this clonotype. The gene calls are TRBV5-6 and TRBJ2-2; 10 positions match TRBD2. The junction had 4 bases not matched to a gene; V was cut back by 1 base and J by 4 bases. This CDR3 spans 16 amino acids. The V gene's germline CDR1 is SGHDT and CDR2 YYEEEE. CDR3 bases: TGTGCCAGCAGCTTGTTACTAGCGGGACCCACCGGGGAGCTGTTTTTT. Translating it yields CASSLLLAGPTGELFF.

The gene calls are TRBV4-1 and TRBJ1-1; D not resolved. V shed 7 bases and J shed 9 bases, with 33 bases lying between them. Germline-derived CDR1 and CDR2 are MGHRA and YSYEKL. The CDR3 totals 18 residues. The CDR3 here is CASIGMETAANSMLKAFF. CDR3 sequence (DNA): TGCGCCAGCATCGGGATGGAAACCGCGGCCAACTCAATGCTTAAAGCTTTCTTT.

This clonotype has just a few counts. V usage is TRBV19 and J usage is TRBJ1-3, with D possibly TRBD1 on 5 matching bases. The germline V and J ends were trimmed by 4 bases and 3 bases, with 16 bases remaining between them. Germline assignment: CDR1 LNHDA and CDR2 SQIVND (reference sequence). The CDR3 is made up of 16 amino acids. This chain's CDR3 is CASSTPSGGSGNTIYF. In DNA form, the CDR3 reads TGTGCCAGTAGTACGCCCTCGGGGGGAAGTGGAAACACCATATATTTT.

The rearrangement joins TRBV28 to TRBJ2-6; weak D call: TRBD2 (6 bases). Germline CDR1 MDHEN, CDR2 SYDVKM. CDR3 length: 14 residues. Trimming pared 6 bases from V and 4 bases from J, leaving 10 bases between. This CDR3 is CASRDGRGANVLTF. The CDR3, as DNA: TGTGCCAGCAGGGATGGGAGGGGGGCCAACGTCCTGACTTTC.

The CDR3 sequence: CASSQELTGVNEQFF. The CDR3 nucleotides read TGTGCCAGCAGCCAAGAATTAACGGGAGTGAATGAGCAGTTCTTC. The chain combines TRBV4-2 with TRBJ2-1; TRBD2 is a possible D gene (6 bases). The V gene's germline CDR1 is LGHNA and CDR2 YNFKEQ. This CDR3 has 15 amino acids. The ends were cut back, 0 bases at V and 7 bases at J, with 13 bases in the middle.

The table lists this clonotype with many counts. The chain is built from TRBV7-2 and TRBJ2-1; 8 bases match TRBD2. The V segment lost 5 bases and the J segment 15 bases; nucleotides outside the gene matches: 12. This CDR3 spans 13 amino acids. Germline V lookup: CDR1 SGHTA, CDR2 FQGNSA. CDR3 protein: CASSPGGTSLPFF. CDR3 nucleotides: TGTGCCAGCAGCCCCGGCGGGACTAGTCTTCCGTTCTTC.

This clonotype has a handful of counts. The gene calls are TRBV20-1 and TRBJ2-3, with a possible D match to TRBD2 (6 bases). V lost 4 bases, J lost 5 bases, and 16 bases lay in between. Germline CDR1 reads DFQATT; CDR2 reads SNEGSKA (reference sequence). The CDR3 has 14 amino acids. The CDR3 nucleotides are TGCAGTGCTATCCGAGGCCAGGAGGGAGATACGCAGTATTTT. It yields the protein CSAIRGQEGDTQYF.

This clonotype has at least ten counts. The chain couples TRBV20-1 to TRBJ2-5, with 7 bases lining up with TRBD1. With 3 bases clipped from V and 4 bases from J, the junction kept 8 bases outside the gene matches. This CDR3 has 14 amino acids. CDR1 DFQATT and CDR2 SNEGSKA come from the germline V gene (reference sequence). CDR3 bases: TGCAGTGCTAGCATTGGGACAGCACTAGAGACCCAGTACTTC. Its translation is CSASIGTALETQYF.

This clonotype has a handful of counts. The chain combines TRBV19 with TRBJ2-7; 10 bases line up with TRBD1. The CDR3 is made up of 13 amino acids. Germline CDR1 and CDR2: LNHDA and SQIVND (reference sequence). J lost 4 bases, V lost 6 bases, and 3 bases had no gene match. CDR3 nucleotides: TGTGCCAGTAGGCGACAGGGGGCTTACGAGCAGTACTTC. Its protein product is CASRRQGAYEQYF.

This clonotype occurred a few times. The DNA of the CDR3 is TGTGCCAGCGGAAACGCCGGGACGCACAATCAGCCCCAGCATTTT. Amino acids: CASGNAGTHNQPQHF. This sequence joins TRBV6-1 and TRBJ1-5; tentatively, D is TRBD1 (5 bases). The CDR3 totals 15 residues. Trimming removed 8 bases from V and 3 bases from J, with 17 bases in between. From germline, CDR1 is MNHNS and CDR2 SASEGT.

This clonotype turned up a few times. The chain uses TRBV7-8 and TRBJ2-2; D gene ambiguous. This CDR3 region has 18 residues. Germline-derived CDR1 and CDR2 are SGHVS and FQNEAQ. V dropped 1 base and J dropped 0 bases, with 15 bases sitting between them. CDR3: CASSLVRWGQTNTGELFF. In nucleotides, the CDR3 is TGTGCCAGCAGCTTAGTTCGGTGGGGTCAGACGAACACCGGGGAGCTGTTTTTT.

Many counts were recorded for this clonotype. This sequence joins TRBV15 and TRBJ2-6; 9 bases map to TRBD1. CDR3 size: 18 residues. Germline CDR1 is LNHNV and CDR2 is YYDKDF (reference sequence). V lost 5 bases and J lost 0; bases outside the gene matches: 8. As DNA, the CDR3 is TGTGCCACCAGCGGATCTACAGGGGGCGCCTCTGGGGCCAACGTCCTGACTTTC. This codes for CATSGSTGGASGANVLTF.

The V call is TRBV6-1, the J call TRBJ1-1, with TRBD1 as a possible D gene (5 bases). The CDR3 is made up of 14 amino acids. Trimming shortened V by 6 bases and J by 0 bases, and 11 bases separated the two germline ends. CDR1 is MNHNS and CDR2 is SASEGT in the germline V gene. The CDR3 nucleotides read TGTGCCAGCAGAGCAGGGAATTTGAACACTGAAGCTTTCTTT. This translates into CASRAGNLNTEAFF.

This clonotype was seen ten or more times. J is TRBJ1-2 and V is TRBV5-1; TRBD1 aligns across 8 bases. Trimming took 3 bases from V and 3 from J; bases not matched to a gene: 10. This CDR3 is 16 amino acids long. Looked up from germline, CDR1 is SGHRS and CDR2 is YFSETQ. DNA of the CDR3: TGCGCCAGCAGCTCCTCCTCGACAGGGGCCGACTATGGCTACACCTTC. Protein sequence: CASSSSSTGADYGYTF.

As to this clonotype: Mismatch with germline at one junction end may stem from a read error. The chain uses TRBV5-1 and TRBJ2-5; TRBD2 matches 14 bases. The CDR3 is 15 amino acids. Per the germline V gene, CDR1 is SGHRS and CDR2 is YFSETQ. The CDR3 is CTSSLGLAGEGTQYF. DNA for the CDR3: TGCACCAGCAGCTTGGGACTAGCGGGAGAAGGGACCCAGTACTTC.

This clonotype showed up just a few times. V gene TRBV20-1 combines with J gene TRBJ2-1; maybe TRBD1 (7 bases). V lost 0 bases and J lost 7, with 19 bases in between. Looked up from germline, CDR1 is DFQATT and CDR2 is SNEGSKA (reference sequence). The CDR3 is made up of 16 amino acids. CDR3 sequence reads: CSARDWRGPGRNEQFF. For the CDR3, the DNA is TGCAGTGCTAGAGATTGGAGGGGGCCGGGTAGAAATGAGCAGTTCTTC.

This clonotype has at least ten counts. This CDR3 reads CAWRLGQGGDEQFF. The CDR3 DNA sequence: TGTGCCTGGAGACTAGGACAGGGAGGGGATGAGCAGTTCTTC. This rearrangement joins TRBV30 to TRBJ2-1; D possibly corresponds to TRBD1 (8 bases). The CDR3 runs 14 residues. V was cut by 3 bases and J by 8 bases, with 17 bases left in between. Looked up from germline, CDR1 is GTSNPN and CDR2 is SVGIG (reference sequence).

This clonotype was picked up a small number of times. The chain couples TRBV12-3 or TRBV12-4 to TRBJ1-5; the D gene is possibly TRBD1 (5 bases). The CDR3 is made up of 13 amino acids. V was trimmed by 6 bases and J by 5 bases, leaving 11 bases between them. DNA for the CDR3: TGTGCCAGCAGCCCCATCAGGGATCAGCCCCAGCATTTT. As protein: CASSPIRDQPQHF.